The present entry profiles one TCR beta chain with its context. The sample originates from a study of blood T cell repertoires in COVID-19. Trimming left V 2 bases short and J 0 bases short, with 14 bases between. The CDR3 is 16 residues long. Germline values: CDR1 MDHEN, CDR2 SYDVKM. In the original analysis: For nucleated cells, counts were estimated from reference gene primer amplification. Clones were read by immunoSEQ multiplex PCR, and TCRdb kept only the in-frame ones, dropping some. V, J and clone size derive from that table, while D and trimming were established from the DNA sequence. Of 250,000 or so clones in the sample, around 89% were seen once.

This sequence originates from a man in his forties or fifties who had recovered from COVID-19. The J gene is TRBJ2-7, the V gene TRBV28; TRBD2 might be the D (5 bases). Sequences were obtained from PBMCs or T cells enriched from blood (not recorded which). The CDR3, as DNA: TGTGCCAGCAGTTTAGGTGCGGGTCCGAGCTCCTACGAGCAGTACTTC. This sequence encodes CASSLGAGPSSYEQYF. The variable domain in full, with the rest retrieved from reference TRBV28 and TRBJ2-7, is DVKVTQSSRYLVKRTGEKVFLECVQDMDHENMFWYRQDPGLGLRLIYFSYDVKMKEKGDIPEGYSVSREKKERFSLILESASTNQTSMYLCASSLGAGPSSYEQYFGPGTRLTVT.